A selection of T cell receptor beta chains follows, all from one sample in a study of cytomegalovirus exposure and HLA in healthy donors. The table came from immunoSEQ multiplex PCR; TCRdb's copy has only in-frame clones and leaves some out. The table includes about 170,000 clones, roughly 79% detected once. The sequenced sample was PBMCs. These receptors all stem from a man in his forties or fifties in good health and CMV-seropositive. Each CDR3 is given with its conserved first and last residue. A D gene is named only where the DNA matches it firmly. Some rows mark clone size as missing; the rest say once, few, many or name a class of expanded clone.

size	V	J	D	DNA	CDR3
-	TRBV5-4	TRBJ2-3	-	TGTGCCAGCAGCTTGGCCGGGGAAGATACGCAGTATTTT	CASSLAGEDTQYF
-	TRBV9	TRBJ2-5	TRBD2	TGTGCCAGCAAGAGCGGGGGCGGGAGAAAAAAGACCCAGTACTTC	CASKSGGGRKKTQYF
-	TRBV5-1	TRBJ2-4	TRBD1	TGCGCCAGCAGCCCGGGACAGGGGGTCACCTGGGGCAAAAACATTCAGTACTTC	CASSPGQGVTWGKNIQYF
-	TRBV7-6	TRBJ2-7	TRBD2	TGTGCCAGCAGCCCCCACACCTTAGCGGGAAGCTCCTACGAGCAGTACTTC	CASSPHTLAGSSYEQYF
once	TRBV19	TRBJ2-7	TRBD1	TGTGCCAGTAGTATAGGGACAGGCATTGACGAGCAGTACTTC	CASSIGTGIDEQYF
-	TRBV19	TRBJ1-5	TRBD1	TGTGCCAGTAGTATAGGACAGGGTGTGAATCAGCCCCAGCATTTT	CASSIGQGVNQPQHF
-	TRBV4-1	TRBJ1-4	-	TGCGCCAGCAGCCAAATACGGGGGGTTGAAAAACTGTTTTTT	CASSQIRGVEKLFF
-	TRBV4-1	TRBJ2-7	-	TGCGCCAGCAGCCACCGAGGGGACTTCAAGCAGTACTTC	CASSHRGDFKQYF
-	TRBV19	TRBJ2-7	-	TGTGCCAGTAGTGAGGTCGGGTCAGGGCCCACCTACGAGCAGTACTTC	CASSEVGSGPTYEQYF
-	TRBV2	TRBJ2-3	TRBD2	TGTGCCAGCAGTGATGCGGGAGGTGCGCAGTATTTT	CASSDAGGAQYF
-	TRBV6-1	TRBJ1-2	-	TGTGCCAGCAGTGGGCCCGCAGGTGGGAACTATGGCTACACCTTC	CASSGPAGGNYGYTF
-	TRBV7-7	TRBJ2-5	TRBD1	TGTGCTAGCAGCTTTACAGGGGCAGAGACCCAGTACTTC	CASSFTGAETQYF
-	TRBV11-2	TRBJ2-4	TRBD1	TGTGCCAGCAGCTTGATGGGGACAGGCGAAAACATTCAGTACTTC	CASSLMGTGENIQYF
-	TRBV9	TRBJ2-7	TRBD2	TGTGCCAGCAGCGTAGGGTCTAGCGGGAGCTACGAGCAGTACTTC	CASSVGSSGSYEQYF
-	TRBV4-1	TRBJ2-3	TRBD1	TGCGCCAGCAGCCAGAGGACAGGGGGATCAGATACGCAGTATTTT	CASSQRTGGSDTQYF
-	TRBV11-3	TRBJ2-1	-	TGTGCCACCAAAGCGGGTGGTTGGTACAATGAGCAGTTCTTC	CATKAGGWYNEQFF
-	TRBV30	TRBJ1-6	-	TGTGCCATCCAGGGGAGCTCCTATAATTCACCCCTCCACTTT	CAIQGSSYNSPLHF
-	TRBV5-3	TRBJ1-5	-	TGTGCCAGAAGAGGGGCACCTGAGGAAGGCAATCAGCCCCAGCATTTT	CARRGAPEEGNQPQHF
-	TRBV19	TRBJ2-3	TRBD2	TGTGCCAGTAGTCCCCGGGGACTAGCGGGAGGTGGAGATACGCAGTATTTT	CASSPRGLAGGGDTQYF
-	TRBV18	TRBJ1-4	-	TGTGCCAGCTCACCACAGGGAGGTGATGAAAAACTGTTTTTT	CASSPQGGDEKLFF
-	TRBV29-1	TRBJ2-1	TRBD1	TGCAGCGTTGGGGCCAGGGGGCAAGTAAATGAGCAGTTCTTC	CSVGARGQVNEQFF
-	TRBV11-2	TRBJ1-1	-	TGTGCCAGCAGCTTTGACAGAAGTGAAGCTTTCTTT	CASSFDRSEAFF
-	TRBV6-5	TRBJ2-7	TRBD1	TGTGCCAGCAGTGGACAGGAAAACTCCTACGAGCAGTACTTC	CASSGQENSYEQYF
-	TRBV11-2	TRBJ2-7	TRBD2	TGTGCCAGCAGCTTAGGTCCGGGACTAGCGGACCACTACGAGCAGTACTTC	CASSLGPGLADHYEQYF
few	TRBV28	TRBJ2-5	TRBD2	TGTGCCAGCAGTTCAACTAGCGGGACCTCCGAGACCCAGTACTTC	CASSSTSGTSETQYF
-	TRBV5-1	TRBJ1-2	TRBD1	TGCGCCAGCAGTTTGGGAGGGGGCGATAACTATGGCTACACCTTC	CASSLGGGDNYGYTF
-	TRBV7-6	TRBJ2-3	TRBD2	TGTGCCAGCAGCTTAGGCCTAGCGGAGGGCACAGATACGCAGTATTTT	CASSLGLAEGTDTQYF
-	TRBV29-1	TRBJ1-4	TRBD1	TGCAGCGTTTCACAGGGGGCAACTAATGAAAAACTGTTTTTT	CSVSQGATNEKLFF